Following are 11 T cell receptor beta chains from one sample sequenced in a study of molecular identifiers for immune sequencing clone quantification. TCRdb independently ran MiXCR on the PCR reads; one entry per CDR3 protein. The sample shows approximately 500,000 distinct CDR3 sequences, about 26% of them seen only once. Sequenced: naive CD8+ T cells from blood, with Jurkat cell RNA spiked in. Subset of the sample: FACS-sorted CD8+CD4-CCR7+CD45RA+ naive T cells. These receptors all stem from a human donor in good health. Some libraries in this study had Jurkat cell RNA spiked in.

This sequence joins TRBV7-9 and TRBJ2-7; 8 nucleotides agree with TRBD1. CDR3 length: 16 amino acids. Germline trimming cut 3 bases from V and 0 bases from J; bases unmatched to any gene: 7. The germline V gene has CDR1 SEHNR and CDR2 FQNEAQ (reference sequence). The CDR3 protein is CASSFSQGAGSYEQYF. As DNA, the CDR3 is TGTGCCAGCAGCTTTTCCCAGGGGGCGGGCTCCTACGAGCAGTACTTC.

The chain couples TRBV4-3 to TRBJ2-1; possibly TRBD2 for D (5 bases). The V end lost 0 bases, the J end lost 4 bases, and 10 bases lay between the germline ends. The CDR3 spans 15 residues. From germline, CDR1 is LGHNA and CDR2 YSLEER. The CDR3 here is CASSQDYERYNEQFF. The DNA for the CDR3 is TGCGCCAGCAGCCAAGATTATGAGCGGTACAATGAGCAGTTCTTC.

V gene TRBV7-6 combines with J gene TRBJ2-7, with 9 bases identical to TRBD1. Germline V gene lookup returns CDR1 SGHVS and CDR2 FNYEAQ. With V trimmed by 5 bases and J by 7 bases, 12 bases remained unmatched. The CDR3 covers 15 residues. The CDR3 sequence is CASSTETGGSGEQYF. CDR3 DNA sequence: TGTGCCAGCAGCACTGAGACAGGGGGGTCGGGGGAGCAGTACTTC.

This clonotype was found many times. This chain links TRBV29-1 with TRBJ2-3; D is unresolved. V lost 5 bases and J lost 0, with 9 bases in between. Germline V gives CDR1 SQVTM, CDR2 ANQGSEA. The CDR3 contains 13 residues. The CDR3 nucleotides read TGCAGCGTTCTACAACAGAGCACAGATACGCAGTATTTT. This translates into CSVLQQSTDTQYF.

This clonotype appeared a few times. The chain combines TRBV12-3 or TRBV12-4 with TRBJ2-5; 10 bases align to TRBD2. The CDR3 is made up of 13 amino acids. V shed 8 bases and J 5 bases; nucleotides not matched to a gene: 5. The CDR3 DNA is TGTGCCAGCTGTCGACTAGCGGGCGAGACCCAGTACTTC. It codes for CASCRLAGETQYF.

This clonotype has only a few counts. The chain has TRBV23-1 and TRBJ2-3; the D is unclear. TRBV23-1 is placed among ORFs of uncertain function. There are 15 residues in the CDR3. V was cut by 0 bases and J by 4 bases, with 11 bases left in between. CDR3 in DNA: TGCGCCAGCAGTCAATCGAAAGGGCCCCCAGATACGCAGTATTTT. This translates into CASSQSKGPPDTQYF.

This clonotype occurred many times. The chain uses TRBV5-1 and TRBJ2-3, with TRBD2 matching 8 bases. The CDR3 runs to 17 residues. V was pared by 0 bases and J by 5 bases, with 11 bases of the junction left unmatched. Germline loops: CDR1 SGHRS, CDR2 YFSETQ. CDR3 amino acids: CASSLAVSRLAIDTQYF. The DNA for the CDR3 is TGCGCCAGCAGCTTGGCGGTCTCCAGACTAGCGATAGATACGCAGTATTTT.

Only a few counts were recorded for this clonotype. Without the conserved terminal phenylalanine or tryptophan, this CDR3 likely stems from a read error. V usage is TRBV7-9 and J usage is TRBJ2-3, with a possible D match to TRBD1 (7 bases). The CDR3 totals 15 residues. Trimming removed 5 bases at V and 2 bases at J, with 14 bases between. Germline loops: CDR1 SEHNR, CDR2 FQNEAQ (reference sequence). In DNA form, the CDR3 reads TGTGCCAGCAGCCAACCCAGGGGGGCCACAGATACGCAGTATTCT. Its protein is CASSQPRGATDTQYS.

Details on this clonotype: Its ends do not fully match the called genes, so a read error is possible. The rearrangement joins TRBV4-1 to TRBJ2-7; 10 bases align to TRBD2. The CDR3 length is 16 residues. Germline CDR1 is MGHRA and CDR2 is YSYEKL. The DNA for the CDR3 is TGCGCCAGCCGCCAAGATCCTAGCGGGGGATCCTACGAGCAGTACTTC. Translation gives CASRQDPSGGSYEQYF.

Ten or more counts support this clonotype. This chain's CDR3 is CASSPGMTSTDTQYF. The CDR3 DNA reads TGCGCCAGCAGCCCGGGAATGACTAGCACAGATACGCAGTATTTT. V and J are TRBV4-3 and TRBJ2-3; TRBD2 might be the D (5 bases). The CDR3 totals 15 residues. V dropped 4 bases and J dropped 0 bases, with 11 bases sitting between them. CDR1 and CDR2 (germline): LGHNA, YSLEER.

This clonotype showed up many times. This chain joins TRBV4-3 and TRBJ1-1; the match to TRBD1 covers 7 bases. With V trimmed by 0 bases and J by 4 bases, 5 bases remained unmatched. The CDR3 spans 15 residues. Germline CDR1 is LGHNA and CDR2 is YSLEER. Written as DNA, the CDR3 is TGCGCCAGCAGCCAAGACAGGGGGATTCCCACTGAAGCTTTCTTT. Encoded protein: CASSQDRGIPTEAFF.